The rows below give T cell receptor beta chains drawn from one sample of a study of T cells in Graves' hyperthyroidism and ophthalmopathy. TCRdb analysed the multiplex PCR reads with MiXCR anew, one entry per CDR3 protein. The sample lists roughly 99,000 distinct CDR3 sequences, approximately 15% occurring once. Specimen: blood. The receptors stem from a woman aged 50 to 65 with Graves' hyperthyroidism. CDR3s include the opening cysteine and the closing phenylalanine or tryptophan. D genes are given only for firm matches. Clone size is stated in some rows and not others, as once, few, many or a class when expanded.

d_gene	v_gene	abundance	j_gene	len	CDR3aa	CDR3nt
TRBD2	TRBV9	many	TRBJ2-1	18	CASSTWTSGASSYNEQFF	TGTGCCAGCAGCACCTGGACTAGCGGTGCTAGCTCCTACAATGAGCAGTTCTTC
.	TRBV4-1	many	TRBJ2-1	16	CASSQARASGVNEQFF	TGCGCCAGCAGCCAAGCTCGGGCGAGTGGGGTCAATGAGCAGTTCTTC
.	TRBV12-3/TRBV12-4	many	TRBJ1-6	13	CASSLRGTSPLHF	TGTGCCAGCAGTTTGAGGGGAACTTCACCCCTCCACTTT
.	TRBV5-1	many	TRBJ2-2	16	CASSLFAGDNTGELFF	TGCGCCAGCAGCTTGTTTGCCGGGGACAACACCGGGGAGCTGTTTTTT
TRBD2	TRBV7-2	.	TRBJ2-1	15	CASSVTGTSGNEQFF	TGTGCCAGCAGCGTTACCGGGACTAGCGGTAATGAGCAGTTCTTC
TRBD2	TRBV28	.	TRBJ2-3	15	CAILPGGARTDTQYF	TGTGCCATCCTGCCGGGGGGGGCGAGGACAGATACGCAGTATTTT
TRBD1	TRBV20-1	many	TRBJ1-5	12	CSAKTGNQPQHF	TGCAGTGCCAAGACAGGGAATCAGCCCCAGCATTTT
.	TRBV3-1	many	TRBJ2-5	11	CASSLQETQYF	TGTGCCAGCAGCTTACAAGAGACCCAGTACTTC
.	TRBV7-3	.	TRBJ2-1	15	CASSLGGGACNEQFF	TGTGCCAGCAGCTTGGGAGGGGGCGCCTGCAATGAGCAGTTCTTC
.	TRBV11-2	many	TRBJ1-1	15	CASSLVGGGGTEAFF	TGTGCCAGCAGCTTAGTTGGTGGGGGTGGGACTGAAGCTTTCTTT
TRBD2	TRBV11-2	many	TRBJ2-6	17	CASSVGLAGAGANVLTF	TGTGCCAGCAGCGTGGGCCTAGCGGGGGCTGGGGCCAACGTCCTGACTTTC
.	TRBV12-3/TRBV12-4	.	TRBJ2-5	16	CASSLWGAEYQETQYF	TGTGCCAGCAGTTTATGGGGCGCAGAGTACCAAGAGACCCAGTACTTC
TRBD1	TRBV19	many	TRBJ1-5	15	CASSIGRGFDQPQHF	TGTGCCAGTAGTATAGGCAGGGGGTTTGATCAGCCCCAGCATTTT